A selection of T cell receptor beta chains follows, all from one sample in a study of blood T cell repertoires in COVID-19. Libraries were prepared by immunoSEQ multiplex PCR; TCRdb keeps only in-frame clonotypes and omits some of them. This table holds over 150,000 clones, approximately 88% found once. Sequenced material: peripheral blood. The receptors originated from a woman aged 35 to 49 with COVID-19, enrolled during active disease. Each CDR3 is given without its conserved first and last residue.

>TRBJ2-7|TRBV5-1
ASSSYPDRGIYEQY
>TRBJ2-5|TRBV5-5
ASSLMRGRETQY
>TRBJ1-2|TRBV29-1
SVSPVGGETFLYGYT
>TRBJ2-7|TRBV5-6
ASSLASSSEQY
>TRBJ1-4|TRBV6-5
ASTVAGFDEKLF
>TRBJ1-3|TRBV19
ASSILSGNTIY
>TRBJ2-1|TRBV24-1
ATGQQYNEQF
>TRBJ2-6|TRBV27
ASSLRAGANVLT
>TRBJ2-1|TRBV28
ASSPYSVEQF
>TRBJ2-7|TRBV20-1
SASKGQASYEQY
>TRBJ2-7|TRBV24-1
ATSDSRTGRTYEQY
>TRBJ2-1|TRBV10-3
AISGFSGDGGYNEQF
>TRBJ2-7|TRBV28
ASNRQGLYEQY
>TRBJ2-7|TRBV6-5
ASSPGLYEQY
>TRBJ2-7|TRBV24-1
ATSDGTDYEQY
>TRBJ1-4|TRBV27
ASRRTAFNEKLF
>TRBJ2-7|TRBV10-3
AISGTTGSFDEQY
>TRBJ1-3|TRBV19
ASSITQGASGNTIY
>TRBJ2-2|TRBV5-1
ASSLGLGGSTGELF
>TRBJ2-2|TRBV6-5
ASSYNAAGELF
>TRBJ2-7|TRBV9
ASSLKTETNNDEQY
>TRBJ2-7|TRBV13
ASSPQWGSADYEQY
>TRBJ1-6|TRBV12-5
ASALGDRDSPLH
>TRBJ2-7|TRBV12-3/TRBV12-4
ASSWREEQY
>TRBJ2-3|TRBV4-1
ASSQEVSGGYTDTQY
>TRBJ2-7|TRBV7-9
ASSPEGNEQY
>TRBJ2-3|TRBV27
ASSRPGVARSDTQY
>TRBJ1-5|TRBV3-1/TRBV3-2
ASSQDAGWQPQH
>TRBJ1-1|TRBV29-1
SAYRGPDTEAF